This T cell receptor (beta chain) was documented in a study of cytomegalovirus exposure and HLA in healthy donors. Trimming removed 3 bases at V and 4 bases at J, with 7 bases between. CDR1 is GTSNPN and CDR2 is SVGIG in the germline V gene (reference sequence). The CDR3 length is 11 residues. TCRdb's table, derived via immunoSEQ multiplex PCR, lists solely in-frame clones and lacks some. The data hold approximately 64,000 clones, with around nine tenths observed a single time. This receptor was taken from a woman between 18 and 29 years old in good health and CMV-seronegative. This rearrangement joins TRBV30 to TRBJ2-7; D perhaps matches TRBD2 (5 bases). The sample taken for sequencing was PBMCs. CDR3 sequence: CAWSPGYEQYF. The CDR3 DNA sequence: TGTGCCTGGAGCCCGGGATACGAGCAGTACTTC. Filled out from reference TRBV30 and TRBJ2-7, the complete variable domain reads SQTIHQWPATLVQPVGSPLSLECTVEGTSNPNLYWYRQAAGRGLQLLFYSVGIGQISSEVPQNLSASRPQDRQFILSSKKLLLSDSGFYLCAWSPGYEQYFGPGTRLTVT.